A single T cell receptor beta chain is shown here with its context. What it binds is not known. This entry comes from a study of cytomegalovirus exposure and HLA in healthy donors. The study's findings and limits: As immune exposure information, only CMV serostatus was available. A link between a missense DCLRE1C variant and TCR beta V- and J-gene trimming emerged from a later analysis. Researchers catalogued 160 or so TCR beta chains as cytomegalovirus-associated. Among the sequence variants, a highly shared cluster was likely an artifact of sequencing.

In the PCR, 60 Vbeta and 13 Jbeta primers were used. The data were produced by immunoSEQ multiplex PCR, yet TCRdb's version contains in-frame clones alone and is incomplete. The data show some 120,000 clones, 70% to 90% seen once. In germline, CDR1 is SQVTM, CDR2 ANQGSEA. The trim removed 6 bases at V and 7 bases at J, leaving 17 bases unmatched. This CDR3 has 16 amino acids. This receptor was obtained from a man younger than 35 in good health and CMV-seropositive. The specimen sequenced was PBMCs. V usage is TRBV29-1 and J usage is TRBJ1-5; TRBD1 agrees at 8 bases. The CDR3 DNA reads TGCAGCGTCACGCCGCCGGGACAGGAGAGGAGACAGCCCCAGCATTTT. Its translation: CSVTPPGQERRQPQHF.